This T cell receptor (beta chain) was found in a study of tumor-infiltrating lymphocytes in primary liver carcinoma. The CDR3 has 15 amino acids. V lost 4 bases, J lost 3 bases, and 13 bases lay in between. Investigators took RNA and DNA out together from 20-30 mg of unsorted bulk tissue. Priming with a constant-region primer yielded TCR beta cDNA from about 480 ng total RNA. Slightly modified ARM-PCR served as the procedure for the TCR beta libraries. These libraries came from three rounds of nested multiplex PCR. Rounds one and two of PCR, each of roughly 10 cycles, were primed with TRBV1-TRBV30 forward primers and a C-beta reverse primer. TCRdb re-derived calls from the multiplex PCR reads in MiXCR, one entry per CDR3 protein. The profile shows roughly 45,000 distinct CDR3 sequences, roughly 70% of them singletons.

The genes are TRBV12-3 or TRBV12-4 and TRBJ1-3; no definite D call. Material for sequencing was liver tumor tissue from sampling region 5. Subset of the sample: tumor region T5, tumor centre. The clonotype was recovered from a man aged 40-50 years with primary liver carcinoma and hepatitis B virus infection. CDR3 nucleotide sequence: TGTGCCAGCAGTTCCCTCTGTTCATTTGGAAACACCATATATTTT. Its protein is CASSSLCSFGNTIYF.